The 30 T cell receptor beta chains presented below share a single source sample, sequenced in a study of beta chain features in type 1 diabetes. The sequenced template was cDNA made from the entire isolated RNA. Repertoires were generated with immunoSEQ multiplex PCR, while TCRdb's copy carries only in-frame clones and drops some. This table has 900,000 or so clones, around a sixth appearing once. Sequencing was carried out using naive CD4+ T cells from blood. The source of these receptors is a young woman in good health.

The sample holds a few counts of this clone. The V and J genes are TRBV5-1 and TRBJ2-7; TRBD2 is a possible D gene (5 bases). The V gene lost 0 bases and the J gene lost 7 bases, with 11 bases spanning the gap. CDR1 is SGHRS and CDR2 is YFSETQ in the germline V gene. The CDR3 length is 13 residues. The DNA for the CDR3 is TGCGCCAGCAGCTTGGGACTGTCGGGGGAGCAGTACTTC. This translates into CASSLGLSGEQYF.

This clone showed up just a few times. The CDR3 is CASSQDRAFGLLSYEQYF. The CDR3 nucleotides read TGTGCCAGCAGCCAAGATAGGGCGTTCGGGCTCCTCTCCTACGAGCAGTACTTC. This chain links TRBV4-2 with TRBJ2-7; no definite D call. The CDR3 runs 18 residues. The germline CDR1 and CDR2 sequences are LGHNA and YNFKEQ. The ends were cut back, 0 bases at V and 0 bases at J, with 18 bases in the middle.

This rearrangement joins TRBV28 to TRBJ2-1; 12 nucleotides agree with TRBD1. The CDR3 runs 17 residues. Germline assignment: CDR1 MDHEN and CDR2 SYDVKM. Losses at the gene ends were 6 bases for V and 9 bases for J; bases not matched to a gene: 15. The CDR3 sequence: CASSSGGWDRGPPEQFF. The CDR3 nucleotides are TGTGCCAGCAGCTCCGGGGGTTGGGACAGGGGGCCTCCTGAGCAGTTCTTC. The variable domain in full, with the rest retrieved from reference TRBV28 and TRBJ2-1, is DVKVTQSSRYLVKRTGEKVFLECVQDMDHENMFWYRQDPGLGLRLIYFSYDVKMKEKGDIPEGYSVSREKKERFSLILESASTNQTSMYLCASSSGGWDRGPPEQFFGPGTRLTVL.

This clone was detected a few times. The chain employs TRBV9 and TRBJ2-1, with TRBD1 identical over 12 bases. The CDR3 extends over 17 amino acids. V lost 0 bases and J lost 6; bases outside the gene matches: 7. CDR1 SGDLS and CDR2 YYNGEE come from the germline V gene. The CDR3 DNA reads TGTGCCAGCAGCGTAGGGAGGGACAGGGGGCTCGGCAATGAGCAGTTCTTC. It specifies CASSVGRDRGLGNEQFF.

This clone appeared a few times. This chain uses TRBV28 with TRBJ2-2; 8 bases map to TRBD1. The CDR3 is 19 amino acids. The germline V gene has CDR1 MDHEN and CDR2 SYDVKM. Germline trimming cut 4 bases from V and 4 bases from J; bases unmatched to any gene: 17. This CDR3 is CASSSWGYRGADGTGELFF. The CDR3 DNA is TGTGCCAGCAGTTCGTGGGGGTACAGGGGGGCCGATGGCACCGGGGAGCTGTTTTTT.

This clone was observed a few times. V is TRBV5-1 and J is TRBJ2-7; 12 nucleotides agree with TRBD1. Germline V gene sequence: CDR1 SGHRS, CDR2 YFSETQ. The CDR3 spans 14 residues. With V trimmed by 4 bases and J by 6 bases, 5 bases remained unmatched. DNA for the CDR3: TGCGCCAGCAGCCTCGGGACAGGGGGCGCCGAGCAGTACTTC. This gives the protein CASSLGTGGAEQYF.

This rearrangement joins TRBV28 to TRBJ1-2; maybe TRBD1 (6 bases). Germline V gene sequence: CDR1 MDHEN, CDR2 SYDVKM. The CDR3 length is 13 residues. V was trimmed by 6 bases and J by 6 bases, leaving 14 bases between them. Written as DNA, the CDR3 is TGTGCCAGCAGACCCCACAGGGTTGATGGCTACACCTTC. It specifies CASRPHRVDGYTF.

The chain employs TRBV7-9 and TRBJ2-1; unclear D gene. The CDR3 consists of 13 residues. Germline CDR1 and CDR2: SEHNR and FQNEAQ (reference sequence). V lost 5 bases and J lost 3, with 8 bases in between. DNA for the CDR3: TGTGCCAGCAGCGACCGAGTCTACAATGAGCAGTTCTTC. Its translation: CASSDRVYNEQFF.

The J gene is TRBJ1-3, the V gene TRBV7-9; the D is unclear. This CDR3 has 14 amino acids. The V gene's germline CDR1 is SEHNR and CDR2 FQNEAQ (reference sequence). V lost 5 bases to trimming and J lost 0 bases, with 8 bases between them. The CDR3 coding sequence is TGTGCCAGCAGCCTGTCCATCTCTGGAAACACCATATATTTT. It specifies CASSLSISGNTIYF.

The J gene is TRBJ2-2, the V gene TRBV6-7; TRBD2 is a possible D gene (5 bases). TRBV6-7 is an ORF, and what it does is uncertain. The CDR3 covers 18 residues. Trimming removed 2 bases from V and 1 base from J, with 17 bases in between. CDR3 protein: CASSYEASPHMNTGELFF. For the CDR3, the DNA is TGTGCCAGCAGTTACGAGGCTAGCCCGCATATGAACACCGGGGAGCTGTTTTTT.

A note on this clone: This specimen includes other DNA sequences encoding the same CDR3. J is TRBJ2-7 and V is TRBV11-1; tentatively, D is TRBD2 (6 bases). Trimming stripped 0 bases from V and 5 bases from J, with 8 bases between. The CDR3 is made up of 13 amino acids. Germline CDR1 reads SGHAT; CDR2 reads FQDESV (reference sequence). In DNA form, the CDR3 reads TGTGCCAGCAGCTTAGCGGGCGGGGACGAGCAGTACTTC. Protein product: CASSLAGGDEQYF. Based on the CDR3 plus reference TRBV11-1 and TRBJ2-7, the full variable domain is EAEVAQSPRYKITEKSQAVAFWCDPISGHATLYWYRQILGQGPELLVQFQDESVVDDSQLPKDRFSAERLKGVDSTLKIQPAELGDSAMYLCASSLAGGDEQYFGPGTRLTVT.

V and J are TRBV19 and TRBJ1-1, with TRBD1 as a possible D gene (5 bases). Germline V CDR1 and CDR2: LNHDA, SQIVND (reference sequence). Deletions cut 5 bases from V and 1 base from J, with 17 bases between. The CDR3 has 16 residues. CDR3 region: CASSPRQFVWNTEAFF. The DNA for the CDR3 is TGTGCCAGTAGTCCCCGACAGTTCGTTTGGAACACTGAAGCTTTCTTT.

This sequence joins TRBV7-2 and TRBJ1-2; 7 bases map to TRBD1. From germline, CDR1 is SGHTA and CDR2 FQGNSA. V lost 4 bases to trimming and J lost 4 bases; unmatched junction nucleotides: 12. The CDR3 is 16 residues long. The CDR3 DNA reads TGTGCCAGCAGCTACATACCGGGACAGACCCCCTATGGCTACACCTTC. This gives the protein CASSYIPGQTPYGYTF.

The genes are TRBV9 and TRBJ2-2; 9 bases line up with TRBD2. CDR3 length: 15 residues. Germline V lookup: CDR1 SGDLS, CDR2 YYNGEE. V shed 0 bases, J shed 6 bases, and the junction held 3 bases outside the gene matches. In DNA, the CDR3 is TGTGCCAGCAGCGTAGGCGGGAGGGCCTCCGGGGAGCTGTTTTTT. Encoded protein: CASSVGGRASGELFF.

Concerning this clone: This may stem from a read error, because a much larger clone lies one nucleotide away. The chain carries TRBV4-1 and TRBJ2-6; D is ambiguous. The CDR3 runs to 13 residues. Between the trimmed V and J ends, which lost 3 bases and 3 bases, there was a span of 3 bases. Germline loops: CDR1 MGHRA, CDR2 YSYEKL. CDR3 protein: CASSQVGANVLTF. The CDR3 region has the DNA TGCGCCAGCAGCCAGGTTGGGGCCAACGTCCTGACTTTC.

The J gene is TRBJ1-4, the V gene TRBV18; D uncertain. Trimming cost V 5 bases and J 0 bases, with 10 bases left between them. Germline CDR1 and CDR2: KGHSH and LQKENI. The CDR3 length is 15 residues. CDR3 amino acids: CASSFHVATNEKLFF. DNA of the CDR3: TGTGCCAGCTCATTTCACGTTGCAACTAATGAAAAACTGTTTTTT.

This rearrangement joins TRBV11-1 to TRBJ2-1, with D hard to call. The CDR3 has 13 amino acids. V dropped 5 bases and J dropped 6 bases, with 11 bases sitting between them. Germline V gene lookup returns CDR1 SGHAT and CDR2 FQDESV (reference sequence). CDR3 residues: CASSPTSINEQFF. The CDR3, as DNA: TGTGCCAGCAGCCCGACCTCAATCAATGAGCAGTTCTTC.

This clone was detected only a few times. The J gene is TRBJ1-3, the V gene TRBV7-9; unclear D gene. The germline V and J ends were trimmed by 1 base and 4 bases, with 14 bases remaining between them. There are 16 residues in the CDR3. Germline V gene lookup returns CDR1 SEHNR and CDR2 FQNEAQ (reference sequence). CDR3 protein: CASSLDSAPLGNTIYF. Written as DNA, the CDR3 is TGTGCCAGCAGCTTAGATTCGGCGCCCCTGGGAAACACCATATATTTT. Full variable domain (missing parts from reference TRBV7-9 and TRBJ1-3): DTGVSQNPRHKITKRGQNVTFRCDPISEHNRLYWYRQTLGQGPEFLTYFQNEAQLEKSRLLSDRFSAERPKGSFSTLEIQRTEQGDSAMYLCASSLDSAPLGNTIYFGEGSWLTVV.

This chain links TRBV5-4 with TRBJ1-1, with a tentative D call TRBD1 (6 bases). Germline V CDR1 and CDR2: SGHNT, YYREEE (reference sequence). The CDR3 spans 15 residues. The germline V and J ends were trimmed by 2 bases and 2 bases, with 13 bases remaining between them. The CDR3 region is CASSFPGVSNTEAFF. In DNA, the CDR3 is TGTGCCAGCAGCTTTCCAGGGGTCAGTAACACTGAAGCTTTCTTT. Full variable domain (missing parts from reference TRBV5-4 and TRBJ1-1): ETGVTQSPTHLIKTRGQQVTLRCSSQSGHNTVSWYQQALGQGPQFIFQYYREEENGRGNFPPRFSGLQFPNYSSELNVNALELDDSALYLCASSFPGVSNTEAFFGQGTRLTVV.

CDR3 loop: CASSQIRTGGYYEQYF. DNA of the CDR3: TGCGCCAGCAGCCAGATAAGGACAGGGGGCTACTACGAGCAGTACTTC. The J gene is TRBJ2-7, the V gene TRBV4-1, with 11 bases fitting TRBD1. Per the germline V gene, CDR1 is MGHRA and CDR2 is YSYEKL. This CDR3 has 16 residues. V trimming: 3 bases; J trimming: 3 bases; junction bases outside the gene matches: 7.

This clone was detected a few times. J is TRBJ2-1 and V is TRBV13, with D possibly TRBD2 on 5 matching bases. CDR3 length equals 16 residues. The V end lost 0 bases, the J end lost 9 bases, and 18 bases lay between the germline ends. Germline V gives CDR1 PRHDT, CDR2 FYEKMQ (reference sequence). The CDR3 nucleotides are TGTGCCAGCAGCTTAGGGGGGAAGATCGGGAAGGGTGAGCAGTTCTTC. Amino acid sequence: CASSLGGKIGKGEQFF. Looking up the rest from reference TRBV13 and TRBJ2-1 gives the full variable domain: AAGVIQSPRHLIKEKRETATLKCYPIPRHDTVYWYQQGPGQDPQFLISFYEKMQSDKGSIPDRFSAQQFSDYHSELNMSSLELGDSALYFCASSLGGKIGKGEQFFGPGTRLTVL.

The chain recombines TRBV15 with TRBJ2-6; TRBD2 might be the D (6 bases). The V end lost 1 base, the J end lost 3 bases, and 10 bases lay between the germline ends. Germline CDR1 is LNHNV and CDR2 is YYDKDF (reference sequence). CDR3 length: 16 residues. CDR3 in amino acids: CATSRGGGGGANVLTF. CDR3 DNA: TGTGCCACCAGCAGAGGGGGAGGAGGTGGGGCCAACGTCCTGACTTTC.

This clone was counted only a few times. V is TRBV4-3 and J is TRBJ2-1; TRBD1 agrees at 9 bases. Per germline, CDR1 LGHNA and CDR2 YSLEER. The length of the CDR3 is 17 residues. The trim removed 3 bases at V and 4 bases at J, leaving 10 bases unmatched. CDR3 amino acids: CASSQELTGGTYNEQFF. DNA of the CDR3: TGCGCCAGCAGCCAGGAACTGACAGGGGGAACATACAATGAGCAGTTCTTC.

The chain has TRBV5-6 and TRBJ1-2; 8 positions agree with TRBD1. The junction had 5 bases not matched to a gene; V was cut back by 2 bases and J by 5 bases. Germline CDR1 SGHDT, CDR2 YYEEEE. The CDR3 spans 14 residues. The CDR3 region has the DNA TGTGCCAGCAGCTTAGGGCAGGGGGCGTATGGCTACACCTTC. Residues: CASSLGQGAYGYTF.

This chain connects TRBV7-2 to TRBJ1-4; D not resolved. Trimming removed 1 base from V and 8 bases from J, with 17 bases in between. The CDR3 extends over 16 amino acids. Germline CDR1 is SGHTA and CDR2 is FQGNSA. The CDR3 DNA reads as TGTGCCAGCAGCTTAGGGCTTGGAGGGTTTAACGAAAAACTGTTTTTT. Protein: CASSLGLGGFNEKLFF.

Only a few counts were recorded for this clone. DNA for the CDR3: TGTGCCAGCAGCGTAGAGGCTAGCGGGGGCTACAATGAGCAGTTCTTC. It codes for CASSVEASGGYNEQFF. The rearrangement joins TRBV9 to TRBJ2-1, with 10 bases lining up with TRBD2. This CDR3 is built from 16 residues. With 0 bases clipped from V and 3 bases from J, the junction kept 3 bases outside the gene matches. Germline loops: CDR1 SGDLS, CDR2 YYNGEE.

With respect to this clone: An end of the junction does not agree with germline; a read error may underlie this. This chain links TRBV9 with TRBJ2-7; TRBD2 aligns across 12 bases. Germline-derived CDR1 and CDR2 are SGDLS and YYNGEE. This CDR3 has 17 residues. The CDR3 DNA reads TGTGCCCGCAGCCCAGGCCCCGCTAGCGGGGGGGCCTACGAGCAGTACTTC. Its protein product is CARSPGPASGGAYEQYF.

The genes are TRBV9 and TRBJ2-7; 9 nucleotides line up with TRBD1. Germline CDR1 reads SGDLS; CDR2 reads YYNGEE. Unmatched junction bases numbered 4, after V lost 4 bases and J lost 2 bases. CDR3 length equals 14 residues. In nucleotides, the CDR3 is TGTGCCAGCAGCCAGGGACAGGGCCCCTACGAGCAGTACTTC. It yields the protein CASSQGQGPYEQYF.

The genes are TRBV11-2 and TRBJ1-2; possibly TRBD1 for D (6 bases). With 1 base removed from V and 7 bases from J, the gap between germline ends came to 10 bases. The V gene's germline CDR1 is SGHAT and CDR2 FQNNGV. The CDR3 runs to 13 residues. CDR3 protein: CASSLVGGVGYTF. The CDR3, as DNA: TGTGCCAGCAGCTTAGTAGGGGGAGTTGGCTACACCTTC.

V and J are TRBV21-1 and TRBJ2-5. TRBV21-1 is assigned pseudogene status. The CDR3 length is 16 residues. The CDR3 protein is CASSEDREVYAETQYF. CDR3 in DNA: TGTGCCAGCAGCGAAGACAGGGAGGTTTATGCAGAGACCCAGTACTTC.